The clone carrying this T cell receptor (beta chain) was recorded only once. Its specificity is unknown. TCRdb keeps only in-frame clones here, not all; method: immunoSEQ multiplex PCR. Altogether over 450,000 clones are present, 80% to 90% being singletons, with the ten largest covering 1.5% to 2%. CDR3 length: 15 amino acids. Trimming took 3 bases from V and 4 from J, leaving 12 bases between them. Germline CDR1 and CDR2: KGHSH and LQKENI. Noted treatment: around 19 received Ad26.COV2.S at low or high dose, single or two shots; roughly five received placebo; per-sample allocation not given. Samples analyzed were those drawn on day 63 after the first vaccine or placebo injection. These data belong to a study of Ad26.COV2.S vaccination and SARS-CoV-2 variants. Study results and limitations: Researchers reported similar non-spike TCR breadth in vaccine and placebo recipients.

The receptor's source is a person between 18 and 59 years old who received the Ad26.COV2.S COVID-19 vaccine or a placebo. The chain is built from TRBV18 and TRBJ2-2, with D tentatively TRBD2 (6 bases). The material was peripheral blood, obtained in a trial of Ad26.COV2.S vaccine versus placebo. The CDR3 coding sequence is TGTGCCAGCTCACCTGTCCAGGGAGGCACCGGGGAGCTGTTTTTT. The encoded protein is CASSPVQGGTGELFF. The full variable domain, completed using reference TRBV18 and TRBJ2-2, is NAGVMQNPRHLVRRRGQEARLRCSPMKGHSHVYWYRQLPEEGLKFMVYLQKENIIDESGMPKERFSAEFPKEGPSILRIQQVVRGDSAAYFCASSPVQGGTGELFFGEGSRLTVL.